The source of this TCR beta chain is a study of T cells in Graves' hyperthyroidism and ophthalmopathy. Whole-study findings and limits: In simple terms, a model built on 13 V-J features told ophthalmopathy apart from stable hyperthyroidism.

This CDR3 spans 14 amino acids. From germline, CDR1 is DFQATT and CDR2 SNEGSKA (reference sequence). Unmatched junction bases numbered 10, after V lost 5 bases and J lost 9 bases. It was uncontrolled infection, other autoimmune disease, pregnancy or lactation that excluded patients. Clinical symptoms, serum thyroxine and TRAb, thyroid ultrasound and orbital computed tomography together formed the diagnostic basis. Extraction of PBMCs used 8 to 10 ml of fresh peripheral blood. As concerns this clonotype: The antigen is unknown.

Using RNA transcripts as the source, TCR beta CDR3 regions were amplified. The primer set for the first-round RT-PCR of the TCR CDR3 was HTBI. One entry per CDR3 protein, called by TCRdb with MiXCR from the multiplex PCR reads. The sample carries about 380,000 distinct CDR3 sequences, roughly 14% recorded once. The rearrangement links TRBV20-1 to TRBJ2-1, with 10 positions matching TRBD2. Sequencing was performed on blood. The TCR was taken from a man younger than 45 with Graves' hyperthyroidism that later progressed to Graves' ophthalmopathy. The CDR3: CSADTGTSVSEQFF. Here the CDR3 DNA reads TGCAGTGCTGACACCGGGACTAGCGTCAGTGAGCAGTTCTTC.